This TCR beta chain was documented in a study of cytomegalovirus exposure and HLA in healthy donors. Researchers ran the PCR with 60 Vbeta and 13 Jbeta primers. Profiled with immunoSEQ multiplex PCR; TCRdb holds only in-frame clones, not every one. Among about 180,000 clones, roughly 84% were seen once, and the ten largest hold less than 0.4%. The sequenced sample was PBMCs. The source of this sequence is a boy between 2 and 10 years old in good health and CMV-seronegative.

The CDR3: CASSASRGPGGTEAFF. CDR3 nucleotide sequence: TGTGCCAGCTCAGCCTCCAGGGGCCCGGGAGGGACTGAAGCTTTCTTT. This chain uses TRBV18 with TRBJ1-1; D perhaps matches TRBD1 (6 bases). Germline V gene data show CDR1 as KGHSH and CDR2 as LQKENI. The CDR3 covers 16 residues. Trimming shortened V by 5 bases and J by 5 bases, and 21 bases separated the two germline ends.